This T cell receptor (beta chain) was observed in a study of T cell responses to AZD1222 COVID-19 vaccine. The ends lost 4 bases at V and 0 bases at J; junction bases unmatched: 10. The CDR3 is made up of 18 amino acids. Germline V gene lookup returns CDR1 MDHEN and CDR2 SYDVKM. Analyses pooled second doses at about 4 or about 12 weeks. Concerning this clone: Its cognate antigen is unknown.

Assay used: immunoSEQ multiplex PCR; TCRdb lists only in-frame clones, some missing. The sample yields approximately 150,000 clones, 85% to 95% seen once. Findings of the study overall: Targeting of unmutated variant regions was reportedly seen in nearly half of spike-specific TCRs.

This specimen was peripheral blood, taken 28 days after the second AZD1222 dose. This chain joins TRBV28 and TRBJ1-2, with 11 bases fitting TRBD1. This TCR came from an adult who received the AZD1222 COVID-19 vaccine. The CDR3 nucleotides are TGTGCCAGCAGTTCCAGTGAGGGGACAGGGGGAGCTAACTATGGCTACACCTTC. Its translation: CASSSSEGTGGANYGYTF.